This entry concerns a single T cell receptor (beta chain). Its antigen is unknown. The data derive from a study of post-analysis software for immune sequencing data. Whole-study results and caveats: Strong co-clustering by F measure linked samples that shared a preparation batch. Patients showed TRBV5-6, TRBV5-1 and TRBV20-1 among four to six TRBV segments more frequent than in controls. Controls showed significantly higher normalized Chao1 diversity than did multiple sclerosis patients.

From germline, CDR1 is SGHRS and CDR2 YFSETQ. Trimming cost V 7 bases and J 3 bases; bases outside gene matches: 7. The CDR3 is 16 amino acids. The TCR beta cDNA libraries contained unique molecular identifiers. Each CDR3 protein is one row after TCRdb ran MiXCR on the PCR reads. The table lists around 440,000 distinct CDR3 sequences, 45% of them singletons. The sequencing sample was made of blood. The gene calls are TRBV5-1 and TRBJ2-3, with 14 bases lining up with TRBD2. The receptor was isolated from a girl between 5 and 17 years old with multiple sclerosis. The CDR3 loop is CASSGTSGRGTDTQYF. The CDR3 DNA follows: TGCGCCAGCTCCGGGACTAGCGGGAGAGGTACAGATACGCAGTATTTT.